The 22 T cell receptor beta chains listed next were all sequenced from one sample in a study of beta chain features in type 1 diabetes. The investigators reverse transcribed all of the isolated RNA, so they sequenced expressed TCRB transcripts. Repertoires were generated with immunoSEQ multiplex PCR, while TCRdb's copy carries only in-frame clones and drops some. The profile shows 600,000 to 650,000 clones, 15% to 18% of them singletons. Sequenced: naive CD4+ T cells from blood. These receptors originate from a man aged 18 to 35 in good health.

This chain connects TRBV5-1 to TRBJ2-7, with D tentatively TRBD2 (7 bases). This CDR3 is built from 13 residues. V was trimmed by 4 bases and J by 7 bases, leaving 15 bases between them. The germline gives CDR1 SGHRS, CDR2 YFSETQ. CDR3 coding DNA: TGCGCCAGCAGCCCCGGGGGGCTGGGAGAGCAGTACTTC. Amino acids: CASSPGGLGEQYF.

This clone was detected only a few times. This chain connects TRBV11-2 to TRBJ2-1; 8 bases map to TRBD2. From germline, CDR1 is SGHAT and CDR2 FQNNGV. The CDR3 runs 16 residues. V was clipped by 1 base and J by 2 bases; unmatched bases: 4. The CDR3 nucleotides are TGTGCCAGCAGCTTAGTAACCGGGAGGGCCTACAATGAGCAGTTCTTC. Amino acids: CASSLVTGRAYNEQFF.

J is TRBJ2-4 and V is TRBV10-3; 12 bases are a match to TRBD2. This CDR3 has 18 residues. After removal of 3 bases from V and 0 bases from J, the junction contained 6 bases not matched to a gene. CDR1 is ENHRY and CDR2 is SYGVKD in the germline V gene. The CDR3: CAISDSGTSGLAKNIQYF. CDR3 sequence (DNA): TGTGCCATCAGTGATTCCGGGACTAGCGGGCTAGCCAAAAACATTCAGTACTTC.

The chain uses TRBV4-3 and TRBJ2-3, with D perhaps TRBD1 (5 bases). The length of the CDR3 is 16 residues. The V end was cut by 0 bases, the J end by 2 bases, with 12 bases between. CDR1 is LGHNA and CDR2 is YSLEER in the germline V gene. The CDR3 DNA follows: TGCGCCAGCAGCCAAGATATAACAGGCTACACAGATACGCAGTATTTT. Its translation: CASSQDITGYTDTQYF.

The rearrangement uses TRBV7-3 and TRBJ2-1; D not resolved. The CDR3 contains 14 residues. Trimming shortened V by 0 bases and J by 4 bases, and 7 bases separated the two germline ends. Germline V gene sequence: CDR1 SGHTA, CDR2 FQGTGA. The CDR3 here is CASSLTKGYNEQFF. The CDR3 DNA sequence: TGTGCCAGCAGCTTAACGAAAGGGTACAATGAGCAGTTCTTC.

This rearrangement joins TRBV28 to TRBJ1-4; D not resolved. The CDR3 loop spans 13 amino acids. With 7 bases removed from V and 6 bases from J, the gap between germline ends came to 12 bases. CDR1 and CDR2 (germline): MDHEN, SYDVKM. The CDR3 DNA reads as TGTGCCAGCAACGCACCGCGATATGAAAAACTGTTTTTT. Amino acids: CASNAPRYEKLFF.

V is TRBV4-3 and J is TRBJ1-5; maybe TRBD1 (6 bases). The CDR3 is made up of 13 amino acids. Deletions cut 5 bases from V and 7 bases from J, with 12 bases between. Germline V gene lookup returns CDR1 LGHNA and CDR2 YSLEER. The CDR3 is CASSSGAHQPQHF. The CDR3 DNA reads TGCGCCAGCAGCTCGGGGGCTCACCAGCCCCAGCATTTT.

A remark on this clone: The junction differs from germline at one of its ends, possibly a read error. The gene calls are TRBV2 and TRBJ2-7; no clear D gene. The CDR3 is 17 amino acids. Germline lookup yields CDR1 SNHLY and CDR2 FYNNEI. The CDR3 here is CASIESPSGLPRYEQYF. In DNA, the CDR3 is TGTGCCAGCATTGAATCGCCCTCGGGTCTCCCGCGGTACGAGCAGTACTTC.

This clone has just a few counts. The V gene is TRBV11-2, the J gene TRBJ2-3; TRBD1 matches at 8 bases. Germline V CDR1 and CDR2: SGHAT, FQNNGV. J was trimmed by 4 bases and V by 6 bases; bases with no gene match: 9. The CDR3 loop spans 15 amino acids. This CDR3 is CASRHRQGFSDTQYF. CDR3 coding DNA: TGTGCCAGCAGACATCGACAGGGGTTTTCAGATACGCAGTATTTT. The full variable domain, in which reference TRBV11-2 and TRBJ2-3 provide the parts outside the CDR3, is EAGVAQSPRYKIIEKRQSVAFWCNPISGHATLYWYQQILGQGPKLLIQFQNNGVVDDSQLPKDRFSAERLKGVDSTLKIQPAKLEDSAVYLCASRHRQGFSDTQYFGPGTRLTVL.

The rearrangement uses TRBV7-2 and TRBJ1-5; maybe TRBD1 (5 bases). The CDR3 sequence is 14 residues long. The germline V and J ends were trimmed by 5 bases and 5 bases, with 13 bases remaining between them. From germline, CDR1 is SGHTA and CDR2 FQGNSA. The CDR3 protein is CASSRLGGDQPQHF. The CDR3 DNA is TGTGCCAGCAGCCGTCTAGGAGGGGATCAGCCCCAGCATTTT. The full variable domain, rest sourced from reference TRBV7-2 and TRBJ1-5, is GAGVSQSPSNKVTEKGKDVELRCDPISGHTALYWYRQSLGQGLEFLIYFQGNSAPDKSGLPSDRFSAERTGGSVSTLTIQRTQQEDSAVYLCASSRLGGDQPQHFGDGTRLSIL.

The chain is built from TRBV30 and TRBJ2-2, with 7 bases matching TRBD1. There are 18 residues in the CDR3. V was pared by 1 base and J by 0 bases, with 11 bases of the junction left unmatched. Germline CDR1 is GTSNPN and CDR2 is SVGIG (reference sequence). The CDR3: CAWSGHKGAKTNTGELFF. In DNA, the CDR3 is TGTGCCTGGAGTGGTCATAAGGGGGCAAAAACGAACACCGGGGAGCTGTTTTTT. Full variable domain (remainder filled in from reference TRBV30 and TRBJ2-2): SQTIHQWPATLVQPVGSPLSLECTVEGTSNPNLYWYRQAAGRGLQLLFYSVGIGQISSEVPQNLSASRPQDRQFILSSKKLLLSDSGFYLCAWSGHKGAKTNTGELFFGEGSRLTVL.

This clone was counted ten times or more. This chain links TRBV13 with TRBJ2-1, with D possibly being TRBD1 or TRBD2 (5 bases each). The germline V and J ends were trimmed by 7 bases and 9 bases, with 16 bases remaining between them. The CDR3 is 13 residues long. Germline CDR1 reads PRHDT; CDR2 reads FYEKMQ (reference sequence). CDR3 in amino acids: CASTPGWGPEQFF. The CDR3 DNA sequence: TGTGCCAGCACCCCCGGCTGGGGACCTGAGCAGTTCTTC.

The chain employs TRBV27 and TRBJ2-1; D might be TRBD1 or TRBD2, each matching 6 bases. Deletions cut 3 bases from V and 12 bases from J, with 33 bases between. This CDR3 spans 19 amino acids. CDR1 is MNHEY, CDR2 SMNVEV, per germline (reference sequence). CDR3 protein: CASSFRTVSTVGGADTQFF. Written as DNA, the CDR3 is TGTGCCAGCAGTTTCCGGACGGTATCCACCGTCGGGGGCGCGGATACGCAGTTCTTC.

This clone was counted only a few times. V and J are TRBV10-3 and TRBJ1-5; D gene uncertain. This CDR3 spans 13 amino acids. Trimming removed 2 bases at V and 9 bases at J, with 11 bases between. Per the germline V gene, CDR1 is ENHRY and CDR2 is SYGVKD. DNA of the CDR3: TGTGCCATCAGTGAGGGCGGCTTAAGGCCCCAGCATTTT. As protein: CAISEGGLRPQHF.

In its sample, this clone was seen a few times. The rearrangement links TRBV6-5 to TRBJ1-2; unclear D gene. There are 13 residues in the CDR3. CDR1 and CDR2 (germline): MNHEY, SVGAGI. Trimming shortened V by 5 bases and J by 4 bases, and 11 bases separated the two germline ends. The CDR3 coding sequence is TGTGCCAGCAGTCCCTCGAGAGTCTATGGCTACACCTTC. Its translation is CASSPSRVYGYTF.

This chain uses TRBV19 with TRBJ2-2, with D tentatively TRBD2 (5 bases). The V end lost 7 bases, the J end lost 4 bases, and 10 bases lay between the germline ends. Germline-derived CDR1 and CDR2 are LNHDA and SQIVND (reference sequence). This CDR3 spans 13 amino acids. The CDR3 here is CASTISGTGELFF. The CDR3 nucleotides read TGTGCCAGTACCATAAGCGGCACCGGGGAGCTGTTTTTT.

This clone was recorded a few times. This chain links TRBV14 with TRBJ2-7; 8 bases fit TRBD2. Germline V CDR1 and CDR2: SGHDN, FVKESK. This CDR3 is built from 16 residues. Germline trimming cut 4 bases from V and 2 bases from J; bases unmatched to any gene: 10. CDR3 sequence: CASSPWSRGATYEQYF. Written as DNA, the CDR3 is TGTGCCAGCAGCCCGTGGTCGCGGGGGGCAACCTACGAGCAGTACTTC. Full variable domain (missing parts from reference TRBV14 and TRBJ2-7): EAGVTQFPSHSVIEKGQTVTLRCDPISGHDNLYWYRRVMGKEIKFLLHFVKESKQDESGMPNNRFLAERTGGTYSTLKVQPAELEDSGVYFCASSPWSRGATYEQYFGPGTRLTVT.

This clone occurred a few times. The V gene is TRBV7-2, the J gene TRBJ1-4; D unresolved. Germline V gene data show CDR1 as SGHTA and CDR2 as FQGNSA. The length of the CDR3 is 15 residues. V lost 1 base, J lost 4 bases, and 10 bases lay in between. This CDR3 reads CASSLVRALNEKLFF. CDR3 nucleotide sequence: TGTGCCAGCAGCTTAGTCAGAGCCCTTAATGAAAAACTGTTTTTT.

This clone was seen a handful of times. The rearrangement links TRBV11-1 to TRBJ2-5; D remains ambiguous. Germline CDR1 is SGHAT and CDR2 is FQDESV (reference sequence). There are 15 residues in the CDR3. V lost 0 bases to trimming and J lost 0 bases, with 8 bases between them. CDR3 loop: CASSLAVKYQETQYF. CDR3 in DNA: TGTGCCAGCAGCTTAGCGGTAAAGTACCAAGAGACCCAGTACTTC.

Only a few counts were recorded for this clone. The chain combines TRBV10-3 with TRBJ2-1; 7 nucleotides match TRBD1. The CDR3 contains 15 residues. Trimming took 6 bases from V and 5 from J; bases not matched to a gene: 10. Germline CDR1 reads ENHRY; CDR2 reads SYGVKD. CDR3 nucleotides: TGTGCCATCAGGGGACCGGGACAGCTAAACAATGAGCAGTTCTTC. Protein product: CAIRGPGQLNNEQFF.

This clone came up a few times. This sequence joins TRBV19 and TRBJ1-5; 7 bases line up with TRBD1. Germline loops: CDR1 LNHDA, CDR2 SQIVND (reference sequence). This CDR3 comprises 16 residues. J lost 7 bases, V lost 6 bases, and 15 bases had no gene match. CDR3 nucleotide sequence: TGTGCCAGTAGATCTGACAGGGAGGGTTCGATGCAGCCCCAGCATTTT. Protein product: CASRSDREGSMQPQHF.

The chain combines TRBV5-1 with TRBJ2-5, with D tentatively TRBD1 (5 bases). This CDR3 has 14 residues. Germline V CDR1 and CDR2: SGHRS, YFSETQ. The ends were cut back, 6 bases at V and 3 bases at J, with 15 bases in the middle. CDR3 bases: TGCGCCAGCAACTTCGTGGGGCGAAAAGAGACCCAGTACTTC. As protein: CASNFVGRKETQYF.